These T cell receptor beta chains were read from a single sample in a study of technical replicates of blood from several donors. TCRdb keeps only in-frame clones here, not all; method: immunoSEQ multiplex PCR. The sample lists around 71,000 clones, 92% occurring once. The sequencing input was T cells isolated from PBMCs. The origin of the receptors is a human donor in good health. The CDR3 runs from the conserved cysteine through the conserved F or W. Where a row states a size, it is once, few, many or the class of an expanded clone; other rows omit it.

V gene: TRBV19
J gene: TRBJ1-1
clone size: .
CDR3 protein: CASGQGRTEAFF

V gene: TRBV5-6
J gene: TRBJ2-7
clone size: .
CDR3 protein: CASSLGGQNYEQYF

V gene: TRBV2
J gene: TRBJ2-3
clone size: .
CDR3 protein: CASTGQGAGDTQYF

V gene: TRBV10-3
J gene: TRBJ2-5
clone size: .
CDR3 protein: CAISEVVGETQYF

V gene: TRBV30
J gene: TRBJ2-1
clone size: .
CDR3 protein: CAWSVLSSEYNEQFF

V gene: TRBV7-9
J gene: TRBJ1-4
clone size: .
CDR3 protein: CASSFGTGSGEKLFF

V gene: TRBV7-9
J gene: TRBJ2-3
clone size: .
CDR3 protein: CASSPGLAGVQDTRYF

V gene: TRBV15
J gene: TRBJ2-3
clone size: .
CDR3 protein: CATSTLQGAWGTDTQYF

V gene: TRBV7-8
J gene: TRBJ1-4
clone size: .
CDR3 protein: CASSLGGSTNEKLFF

V gene: TRBV9
J gene: TRBJ1-5
clone size: .
CDR3 protein: CASSETDRHNQPQHF

V gene: TRBV5-1
J gene: TRBJ1-2
clone size: once
CDR3 protein: CASSLVSGQGYFYGYTF

V gene: TRBV9
J gene: TRBJ2-2
clone size: .
CDR3 protein: CASLAANTGELFF

V gene: TRBV25-1
J gene: TRBJ1-2
clone size: .
CDR3 protein: CASSEGGYRAYGYTF

V gene: TRBV9
J gene: TRBJ2-1
clone size: .
CDR3 protein: CASSVDEGLANEQFF

V gene: TRBV5-1
J gene: TRBJ1-2
clone size: once
CDR3 protein: CASSLGTSPRNYGYTF

V gene: TRBV2
J gene: TRBJ2-5
clone size: .
CDR3 protein: CASSGPSGSQETQYF

V gene: TRBV29-1
J gene: TRBJ2-7
clone size: .
CDR3 protein: CSVELDSRNEQYF

V gene: TRBV7-9
J gene: TRBJ1-2
clone size: .
CDR3 protein: CASSLVQGDGYTF

V gene: TRBV15
J gene: TRBJ2-7
clone size: .
CDR3 protein: CATSRARRYEQYF

V gene: TRBV13
J gene: TRBJ2-4
clone size: .
CDR3 protein: CASSSGLAGGPENIQYF

V gene: TRBV7-8
J gene: TRBJ1-1
clone size: .
CDR3 protein: CASSLVRGNTEAFF

V gene: TRBV10-1
J gene: TRBJ2-1
clone size: .
CDR3 protein: CASSRTGLSYNEQFF

V gene: TRBV21-1
J gene: TRBJ2-7
clone size: .
CDR3 protein: CASSKVAGLYSYEQYF

V gene: TRBV7-9
J gene: TRBJ2-6
clone size: once
CDR3 protein: CASSFQGSSGANVLTF

V gene: TRBV15
J gene: TRBJ1-2
clone size: .
CDR3 protein: CATSRDNTYGYTF

V gene: TRBV10-1
J gene: TRBJ1-1
clone size: once
CDR3 protein: CASSSGQGPWNTEAFF

V gene: TRBV7-8
J gene: TRBJ1-4
clone size: .
CDR3 protein: CASSSWDSEKLFF

V gene: TRBV6-5
J gene: TRBJ2-1
clone size: once
CDR3 protein: CASSYQDSHNEQFF

V gene: TRBV29-1
J gene: TRBJ2-3
clone size: once
CDR3 protein: CSVGPGSTDTQYF

V gene: TRBV11-3
J gene: TRBJ2-1
clone size: .
CDR3 protein: CASSSGTRHNEQFF

V gene: TRBV7-9
J gene: TRBJ2-5
clone size: .
CDR3 protein: CATAQGTQYF

V gene: TRBV27
J gene: TRBJ2-7
clone size: .
CDR3 protein: CASRGPGQGDHEQYF

V gene: TRBV27
J gene: TRBJ2-1
clone size: .
CDR3 protein: CASSRFGVSYNEQFF